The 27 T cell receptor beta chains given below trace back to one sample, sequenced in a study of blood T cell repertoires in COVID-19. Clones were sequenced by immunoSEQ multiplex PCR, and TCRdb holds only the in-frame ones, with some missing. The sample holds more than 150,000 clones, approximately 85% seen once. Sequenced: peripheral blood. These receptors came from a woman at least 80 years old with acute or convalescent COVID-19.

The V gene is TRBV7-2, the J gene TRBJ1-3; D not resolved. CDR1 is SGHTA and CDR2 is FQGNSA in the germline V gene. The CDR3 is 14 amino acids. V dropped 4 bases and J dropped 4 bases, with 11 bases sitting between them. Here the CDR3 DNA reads TGTGCCAGCAGCTACGACACCTCGGGAAACACCATATATTTT. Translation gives CASSYDTSGNTIYF.

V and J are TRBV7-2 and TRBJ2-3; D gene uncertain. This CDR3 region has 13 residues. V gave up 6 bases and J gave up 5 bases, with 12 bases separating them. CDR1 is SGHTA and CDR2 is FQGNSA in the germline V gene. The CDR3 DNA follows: TGTGCCAGCAGTCCGTCATACATAGATACGCAGTATTTT. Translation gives CASSPSYIDTQYF.

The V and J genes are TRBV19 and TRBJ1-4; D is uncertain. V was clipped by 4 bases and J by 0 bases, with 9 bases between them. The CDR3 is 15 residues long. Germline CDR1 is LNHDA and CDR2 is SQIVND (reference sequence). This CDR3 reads CASSNAGATNEKLFF. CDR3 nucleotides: TGTGCCAGTAGTAACGCAGGCGCAACTAATGAAAAACTGTTTTTT. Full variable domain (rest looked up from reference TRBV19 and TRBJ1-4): DGGITQSPKYLFRKEGQNVTLSCEQNLNHDAMYWYRQDPGQGLRLIYYSQIVNDFQKGDIAEGYSVSREKKESFPLTVTSAQKNPTAFYLCASSNAGATNEKLFFGSGTQLSVL.

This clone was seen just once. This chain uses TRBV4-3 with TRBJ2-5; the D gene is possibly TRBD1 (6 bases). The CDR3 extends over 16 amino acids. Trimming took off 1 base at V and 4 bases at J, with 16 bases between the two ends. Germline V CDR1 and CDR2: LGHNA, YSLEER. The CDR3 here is CASSQGGRTSGETQYF. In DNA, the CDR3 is TGCGCCAGCAGCCAAGGGGGGCGGACCTCTGGAGAGACCCAGTACTTC.

CDR3 DNA: TGCGCCAGCAGCTCGCAGGGGCTGGGTTTAACTAATGAAAAACTGTTTTTT. Protein sequence: CASSSQGLGLTNEKLFF. The rearrangement uses TRBV5-1 and TRBJ1-4; D is possibly TRBD1 (6 bases). The V gene lost 3 bases and the J gene lost 1 base, with 16 bases spanning the gap. CDR3 length: 17 amino acids. Per germline, CDR1 SGHRS and CDR2 YFSETQ. The complete variable domain, with remaining parts taken from reference TRBV5-1 and TRBJ1-4, reads KAGVTQTPRYLIKTRGQQVTLSCSPISGHRSVSWYQQTPGQGLQFLFEYFSETQRNKGNFPGRFSGRQFSNSRSEMNVSTLELGDSALYLCASSSQGLGLTNEKLFFGSGTQLSVL.

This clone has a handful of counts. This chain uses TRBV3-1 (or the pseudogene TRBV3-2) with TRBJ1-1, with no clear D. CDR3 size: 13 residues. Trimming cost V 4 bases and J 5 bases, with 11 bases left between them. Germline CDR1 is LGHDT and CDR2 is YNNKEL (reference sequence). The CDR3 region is CASSLGGITEAFF. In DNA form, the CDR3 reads TGTGCCAGCAGCCTGGGAGGGATAACTGAAGCTTTCTTT.

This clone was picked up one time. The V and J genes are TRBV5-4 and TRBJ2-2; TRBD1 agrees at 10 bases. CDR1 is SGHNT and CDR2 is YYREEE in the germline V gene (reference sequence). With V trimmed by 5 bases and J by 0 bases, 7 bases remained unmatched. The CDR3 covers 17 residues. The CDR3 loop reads CASSRDRGSANTGELFF. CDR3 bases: TGTGCCAGCAGTCGGGACAGGGGATCCGCGAACACCGGGGAGCTGTTTTTT.

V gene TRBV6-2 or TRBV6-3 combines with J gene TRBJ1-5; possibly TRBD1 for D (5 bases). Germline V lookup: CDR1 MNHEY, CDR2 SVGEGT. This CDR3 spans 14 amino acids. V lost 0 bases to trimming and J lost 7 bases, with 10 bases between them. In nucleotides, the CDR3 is TGTGCCAGCAGTTACTCGGGGGGGGTACAGCCCCAGCATTTT. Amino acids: CASSYSGGVQPQHF.

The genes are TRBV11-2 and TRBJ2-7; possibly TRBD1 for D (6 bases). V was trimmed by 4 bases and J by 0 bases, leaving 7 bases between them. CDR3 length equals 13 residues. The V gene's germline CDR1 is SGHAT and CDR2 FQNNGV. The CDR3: CASSSGHSYEQYF. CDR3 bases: TGTGCCAGCAGCTCGGGACACTCCTACGAGCAGTACTTC.

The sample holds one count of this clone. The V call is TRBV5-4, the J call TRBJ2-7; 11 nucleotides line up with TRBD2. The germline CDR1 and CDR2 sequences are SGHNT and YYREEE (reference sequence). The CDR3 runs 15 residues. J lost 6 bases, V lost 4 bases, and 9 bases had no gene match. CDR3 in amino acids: CASSQPTSGRGEQYF. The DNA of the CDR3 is TGTGCCAGCAGCCAACCTACTAGCGGGAGAGGCGAGCAGTACTTC.

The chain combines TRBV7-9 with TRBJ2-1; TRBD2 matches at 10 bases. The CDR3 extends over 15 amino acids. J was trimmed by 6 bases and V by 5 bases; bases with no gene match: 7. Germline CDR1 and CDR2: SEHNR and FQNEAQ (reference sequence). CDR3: CASSQRAGGPNEQFF. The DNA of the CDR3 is TGTGCCAGCAGCCAGAGAGCGGGGGGGCCCAATGAGCAGTTCTTC.

CDR3 protein: CASSLYRGGSGANVLTF. DNA for the CDR3: TGTGCCAGCAGCCTTTACAGGGGAGGCTCTGGGGCCAACGTCCTGACTTTC. This rearrangement joins TRBV5-6 to TRBJ2-6, with D maybe TRBD1 (7 bases). The CDR3 sequence is 17 residues long. Germline CDR1 SGHDT, CDR2 YYEEEE. The V and J ends lost 4 bases and 0 bases respectively, with 14 bases between them.

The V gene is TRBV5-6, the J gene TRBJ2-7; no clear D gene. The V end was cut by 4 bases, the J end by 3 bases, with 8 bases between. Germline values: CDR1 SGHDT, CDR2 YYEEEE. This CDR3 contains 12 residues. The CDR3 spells CASSLGGYEQYF. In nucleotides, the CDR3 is TGTGCCAGCAGCCTGGGCGGCTACGAGCAGTACTTC.

The CDR3 DNA is TGTGCCAGCAGCCAAGGTATTAGAGGTTACGAGCAGTACTTC. Protein sequence: CASSQGIRGYEQYF. The V call is TRBV4-2, the J call TRBJ2-7; D gene unclear. Trimming shortened V by 1 base and J by 4 bases, and 11 bases separated the two germline ends. The V gene's germline CDR1 is LGHNA and CDR2 YNFKEQ. The CDR3 has 14 amino acids.

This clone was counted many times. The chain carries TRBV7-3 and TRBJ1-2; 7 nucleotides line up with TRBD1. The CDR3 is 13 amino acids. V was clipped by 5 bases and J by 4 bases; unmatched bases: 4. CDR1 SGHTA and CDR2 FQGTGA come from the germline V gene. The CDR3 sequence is CASSPDRSYGYTF. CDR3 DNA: TGTGCCAGCAGCCCGGACAGGAGCTATGGCTACACCTTC.

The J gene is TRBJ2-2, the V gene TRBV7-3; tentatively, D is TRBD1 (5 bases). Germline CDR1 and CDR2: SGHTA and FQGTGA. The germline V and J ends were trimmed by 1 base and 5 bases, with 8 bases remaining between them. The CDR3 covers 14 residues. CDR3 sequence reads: CASSLKAGTGELFF. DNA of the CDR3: TGTGCCAGCAGCTTAAAGGCAGGGACCGGGGAGCTGTTTTTT.

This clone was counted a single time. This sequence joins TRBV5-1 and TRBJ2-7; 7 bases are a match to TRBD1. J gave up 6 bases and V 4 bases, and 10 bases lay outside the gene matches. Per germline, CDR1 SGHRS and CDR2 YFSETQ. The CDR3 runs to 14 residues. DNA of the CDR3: TGCGCCAGCAGCGGGGGAGAGGGGGCGAGCGAGCAGTACTTC. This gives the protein CASSGGEGASEQYF. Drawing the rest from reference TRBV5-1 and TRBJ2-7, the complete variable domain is KAGVTQTPRYLIKTRGQQVTLSCSPISGHRSVSWYQQTPGQGLQFLFEYFSETQRNKGNFPGRFSGRQFSNSRSEMNVSTLELGDSALYLCASSGGEGASEQYFGPGTRLTVT.

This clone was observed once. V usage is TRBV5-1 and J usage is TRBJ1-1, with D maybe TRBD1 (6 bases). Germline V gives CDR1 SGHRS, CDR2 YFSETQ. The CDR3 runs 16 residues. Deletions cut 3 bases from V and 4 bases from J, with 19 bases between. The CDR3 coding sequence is TGCGCCAGCAGCTCCCCGACAACAGGGACAACCACTGAAGCTTTCTTT. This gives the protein CASSSPTTGTTTEAFF.

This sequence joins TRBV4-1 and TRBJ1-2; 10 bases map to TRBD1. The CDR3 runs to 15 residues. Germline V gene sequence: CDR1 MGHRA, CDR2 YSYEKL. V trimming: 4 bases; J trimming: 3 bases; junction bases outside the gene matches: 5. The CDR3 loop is CASSLRGTGDYGYTF. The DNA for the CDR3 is TGCGCCAGCAGCCTCCGGGGGACAGGGGACTATGGCTACACCTTC.

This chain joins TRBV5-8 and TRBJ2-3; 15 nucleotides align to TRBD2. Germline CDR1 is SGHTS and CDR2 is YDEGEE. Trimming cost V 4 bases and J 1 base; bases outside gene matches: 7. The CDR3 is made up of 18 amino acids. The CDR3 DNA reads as TGTGCCAGCAGCCGGACTAGCGGGAGGGCAGTGGGCACAGATACGCAGTATTTT. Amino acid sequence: CASSRTSGRAVGTDTQYF. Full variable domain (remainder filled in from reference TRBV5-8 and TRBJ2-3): EAGVTQSPTHLIKTRGQQATLRCSPISGHTSVYWYQQALGLGLQFLLWYDEGEERNRGNFPPRFSGRQFPNYSSELNVNALELEDSALYLCASSRTSGRAVGTDTQYFGPGTRLTVL.

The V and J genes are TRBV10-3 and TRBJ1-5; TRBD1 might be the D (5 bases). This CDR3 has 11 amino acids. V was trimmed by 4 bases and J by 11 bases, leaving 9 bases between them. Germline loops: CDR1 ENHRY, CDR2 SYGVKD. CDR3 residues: CAISGGEAQHF. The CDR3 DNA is TGTGCCATCAGTGGGGGGGAGGCCCAGCATTTT.

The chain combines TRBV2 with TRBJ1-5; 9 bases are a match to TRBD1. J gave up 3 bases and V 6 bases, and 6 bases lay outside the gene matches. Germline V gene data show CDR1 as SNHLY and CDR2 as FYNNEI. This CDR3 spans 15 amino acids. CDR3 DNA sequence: TGTGCCAGCAGAAAGGGACAGGGTAACAATCAGCCCCAGCATTTT. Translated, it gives CASRKGQGNNQPQHF.

Here the CDR3 reads CASSQRTGKGAWYGYTF. CDR3 sequence (DNA): TGTGCCAGCAGTCAACGAACAGGGAAGGGGGCTTGGTATGGCTACACCTTC. The chain uses TRBV25-1 and TRBJ1-2; 7 bases map to TRBD1. Germline V CDR1 and CDR2: MGHDK, SYGVNS. The CDR3 loop spans 17 amino acids. V was pared by 5 bases and J by 5 bases, with 17 bases of the junction left unmatched.

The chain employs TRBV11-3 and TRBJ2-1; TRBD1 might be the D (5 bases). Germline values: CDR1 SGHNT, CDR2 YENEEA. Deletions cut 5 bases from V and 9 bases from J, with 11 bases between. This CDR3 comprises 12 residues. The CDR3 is CASSPGWGEQFF. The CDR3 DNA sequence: TGTGCCAGCAGCCCAGGGTGGGGTGAGCAGTTCTTC.

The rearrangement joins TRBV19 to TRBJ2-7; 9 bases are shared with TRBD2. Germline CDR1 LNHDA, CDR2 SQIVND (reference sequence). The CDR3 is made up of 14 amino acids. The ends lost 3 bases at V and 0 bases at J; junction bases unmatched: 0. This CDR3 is CASSISGSSYEQYF. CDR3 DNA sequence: TGTGCCAGTAGTATTAGCGGGAGCTCCTACGAGCAGTACTTC.

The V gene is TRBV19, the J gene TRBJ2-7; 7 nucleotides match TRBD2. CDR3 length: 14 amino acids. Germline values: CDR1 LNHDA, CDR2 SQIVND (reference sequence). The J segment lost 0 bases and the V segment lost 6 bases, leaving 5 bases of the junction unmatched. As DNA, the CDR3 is TGTGCCAGTAGCGGGCGGGGGACCTCCTACGAGCAGTACTTC. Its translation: CASSGRGTSYEQYF.

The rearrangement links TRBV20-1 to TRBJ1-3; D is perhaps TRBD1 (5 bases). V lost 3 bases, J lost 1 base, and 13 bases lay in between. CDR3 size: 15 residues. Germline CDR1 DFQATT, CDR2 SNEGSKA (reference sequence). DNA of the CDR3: TGCAGTGCTAGTCAGGGTGGTGGTTCTGGAAACACCATATATTTT. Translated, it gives CSASQGGGSGNTIYF.